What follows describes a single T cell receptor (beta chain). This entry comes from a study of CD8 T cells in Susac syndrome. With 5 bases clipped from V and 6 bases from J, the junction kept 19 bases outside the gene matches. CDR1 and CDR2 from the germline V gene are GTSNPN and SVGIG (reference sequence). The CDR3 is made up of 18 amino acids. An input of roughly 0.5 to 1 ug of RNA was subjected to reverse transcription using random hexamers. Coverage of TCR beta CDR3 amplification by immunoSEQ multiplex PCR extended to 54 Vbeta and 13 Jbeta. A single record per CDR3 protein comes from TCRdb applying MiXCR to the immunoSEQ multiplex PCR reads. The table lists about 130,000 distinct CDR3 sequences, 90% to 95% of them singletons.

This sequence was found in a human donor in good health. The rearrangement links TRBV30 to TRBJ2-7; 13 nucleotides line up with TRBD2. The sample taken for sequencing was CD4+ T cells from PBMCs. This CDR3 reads CAWDPMRTSGSGVTEQYF. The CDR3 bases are TGTGCCTGGGATCCTATGAGGACTAGCGGGAGTGGAGTTACCGAGCAGTACTTC.